The 30 T cell receptor beta chains below come from one sample, sequenced in a study of cytomegalovirus exposure and HLA in healthy donors. PCR amplification relied on 60 Vbeta primers (plus 13 Jbeta primers). Profiling relied on immunoSEQ multiplex PCR, and the TCRdb table lists in-frame clones only, not all of them. The sample carries 150,000 to 200,000 clones, almost 85% recorded once. The sequencing input was PBMCs. The receptors were gathered from a boy younger than 18 in good health and CMV-seronegative.

V gene TRBV27 combines with J gene TRBJ2-2; 12 nucleotides line up with TRBD2. The ends lost 4 bases at V and 0 bases at J; junction bases unmatched: 0. The CDR3 runs to 16 residues. Germline assignment: CDR1 MNHEY and CDR2 SMNVEV (reference sequence). CDR3 protein: CASSWTSGANTGELFF. The CDR3 region has the DNA TGTGCCAGCAGTTGGACTAGCGGGGCGAACACCGGGGAGCTGTTTTTT.

The rearrangement uses TRBV11-2 and TRBJ2-7; 8 bases line up with TRBD2. The CDR3 is 15 amino acids. The V gene end was trimmed by 3 bases and the J gene end by 5 bases; junction bases not matched to a gene: 9. The germline CDR1 and CDR2 sequences are SGHAT and FQNNGV. The CDR3, as DNA: TGTGCCAGCAGCTTTCGGCGGGAGGTGAGGAACGAGCAGTACTTC. It codes for CASSFRREVRNEQYF.

This clone was observed once. The chain uses TRBV12-5 and TRBJ1-5; a possible D gene is TRBD1 (6 bases). Germline V gene lookup returns CDR1 LGHNT and CDR2 FRNRAP. The CDR3 is made up of 15 amino acids. Trimming took off 4 bases at V and 7 bases at J, with 17 bases between the two ends. The CDR3 coding sequence is TGTGCTAGTGGTTGGGGGGGGGCAGGGCGGCAGCCCCAGCATTTT. Its translation is CASGWGGAGRQPQHF.

The chain joins TRBV30 to TRBJ1-3, with D hard to call. Germline V gene lookup returns CDR1 GTSNPN and CDR2 SVGIG (reference sequence). V lost 4 bases, J lost 4 bases, and 17 bases lay in between. The CDR3 contains 15 residues. The CDR3 reads CAWMEGMIVGNTIYF. CDR3 nucleotides: TGTGCCTGGATGGAGGGCATGATTGTCGGAAACACCATATATTTT.

The chain uses TRBV27 and TRBJ2-7, with D maybe TRBD2 (5 bases). Germline V CDR1 and CDR2: MNHEY, SMNVEV (reference sequence). V lost 5 bases, J lost 7 bases, and 18 bases lay in between. This CDR3 has 14 amino acids. CDR3 DNA: TGTGCCAGCAGTGTCTATAGTACCCCGGGGGAGCAGTACTTC. This encodes CASSVYSTPGEQYF.

The rearrangement links TRBV7-2 to TRBJ2-2; a weak D match, TRBD1 (5 bases). This CDR3 has 17 amino acids. The germline V gene encodes CDR1 SGHTA and CDR2 FQGNSA. V lost 3 bases and J 5 bases, leaving 19 bases between the germline ends. CDR3 sequence reads: CASSFLHRTVSTGELFF. The DNA of the CDR3 is TGTGCCAGCAGCTTCCTCCACAGGACGGTTTCAACCGGGGAGCTGTTTTTT.

The rearrangement uses TRBV19 and TRBJ2-3, with unresolved D. Trimming stripped 5 bases from V and 0 bases from J, with 15 bases between. This CDR3 is built from 16 residues. CDR1 is LNHDA and CDR2 is SQIVND in the germline V gene (reference sequence). The DNA of the CDR3 is TGTGCCAGTAGTCCTACACCAATGACTAGCACAGATACGCAGTATTTT. Encoded protein: CASSPTPMTSTDTQYF.

This clone was seen only a few times. The chain recombines TRBV5-4 with TRBJ2-6, with 7 nucleotides matching TRBD1. The CDR3 contains 18 residues. In germline, CDR1 is SGHNT, CDR2 YYREEE (reference sequence). V gave up 5 bases and J gave up 0 bases; unmatched junction bases: 11. This chain's CDR3 is CASRNRGSIVSGANVLTF. In DNA form, the CDR3 reads TGTGCCAGCAGGAACAGGGGCTCAATTGTCTCTGGGGCCAACGTCCTGACTTTC.

This clone was recorded once. The rearrangement links TRBV18 to TRBJ1-1; 8 bases line up with TRBD1. Germline V gives CDR1 KGHSH, CDR2 LQKENI. The CDR3 spans 16 residues. The V gene end was trimmed by 2 bases and the J gene end by 5 bases; junction bases not matched to a gene: 10. The CDR3 is CASSPRQGALVTEAFF. The DNA of the CDR3 is TGTGCCAGCTCACCAAGGCAGGGGGCGCTTGTGACTGAAGCTTTCTTT.

About this clone itself: The sample has other DNA sequences that encode this CDR3 too. The rearrangement links TRBV2 to TRBJ2-7; 7 bases match TRBD1. The length of the CDR3 is 12 residues. The germline CDR1 and CDR2 sequences are SNHLY and FYNNEI. V was clipped by 10 bases and J by 2 bases; unmatched bases: 5. The CDR3, as DNA: TGTGCCATAAGACAGGGACCCTACGAGCAGTACTTC. This encodes CAIRQGPYEQYF. The variable domain in full, completed from reference TRBV2 and TRBJ2-7, reads EPEVTQTPSHQVTQMGQEVILRCVPISNHLYFYWYRQILGQKVEFLVSFYNNEISEKSEIFDDQFSVERPDGSNFTLKIRSTKLEDSAMYFCAIRQGPYEQYFGPGTRLTVT.

V gene TRBV5-1 combines with J gene TRBJ1-2; 8 bases fit TRBD1. The V segment lost 4 bases and the J segment 8 bases; nucleotides outside the gene matches: 13. The CDR3 consists of 15 residues. Germline V gives CDR1 SGHRS, CDR2 YFSETQ. For the CDR3, the DNA is TGCGCCAGCAGCCTAGGACAGGGCGCTCTGAGAGGCTACACCTTC. It yields the protein CASSLGQGALRGYTF. Based on the CDR3 plus reference TRBV5-1 and TRBJ1-2, the full variable domain is KAGVTQTPRYLIKTRGQQVTLSCSPISGHRSVSWYQQTPGQGLQFLFEYFSETQRNKGNFPGRFSGRQFSNSRSEMNVSTLELGDSALYLCASSLGQGALRGYTFGSGTRLTVV.

This chain links TRBV30 with TRBJ2-1; tentative D call: TRBD2 (6 bases). CDR3 length equals 14 residues. The germline gives CDR1 GTSNPN, CDR2 SVGIG (reference sequence). Deletions cut 4 bases from V and 0 bases from J, with 10 bases between. CDR3 in amino acids: CAWTAGSSYNEQFF. The CDR3 DNA sequence: TGTGCCTGGACTGCGGGGAGCTCCTACAATGAGCAGTTCTTC.

The CDR3 DNA reads as TGTGCCAGCAGCTTAGTCCTCGGGAAGGATGAGCAGTTCTTC. Translating it yields CASSLVLGKDEQFF. The chain joins TRBV7-6 to TRBJ2-1; possible D gene TRBD2, 5 bases. The CDR3 spans 14 residues. Germline CDR1 and CDR2: SGHVS and FNYEAQ. Between the trimmed V and J ends, which lost 1 base and 8 bases, there was a span of 12 bases.

The CDR3 protein is CASSLGARHGELFF. In DNA, the CDR3 is TGTGCCAGCAGCTTGGGGGCGCGACACGGGGAGCTGTTTTTT. This rearrangement joins TRBV5-6 to TRBJ2-2; no reliable D call. V lost 0 bases to trimming and J lost 7 bases, with 10 bases between them. CDR3 length: 14 residues. Germline loops: CDR1 SGHDT, CDR2 YYEEEE.

The V and J genes are TRBV7-2 and TRBJ1-1; D remains ambiguous. Germline CDR1 reads SGHTA; CDR2 reads FQGNSA. This CDR3 spans 12 amino acids. The germline V and J ends were trimmed by 2 bases and 2 bases, with 3 bases remaining between them. This CDR3 reads CASSLLNTEAFF. The CDR3 region has the DNA TGTGCCAGCAGCTTATTAAACACTGAAGCTTTCTTT.

The V call is TRBV6-1, the J call TRBJ1-1, with 9 bases fitting TRBD1. Germline CDR1 and CDR2: MNHNS and SASEGT. This CDR3 region has 17 residues. Trimming at V came to 4 bases and at J to 0 bases, leaving 9 bases not matched to a gene. The CDR3 DNA reads as TGTGCCAGCAGTGGCAAAAACAGGGGGCTGGTGAACACTGAAGCTTTCTTT. Amino acids: CASSGKNRGLVNTEAFF.

The genes are TRBV6-6 and TRBJ1-5, with D unresolved. V lost 6 bases to trimming and J lost 3 bases, with 18 bases between them. CDR1 and CDR2 from the germline V gene are MNHNY and SVGAGI (reference sequence). The CDR3 is made up of 16 amino acids. The CDR3 coding sequence is TGTGCCAGCAGATCCCGCGGAGGGCCCAACAATCAGCCCCAGCATTTT. It codes for CASRSRGGPNNQPQHF.

The CDR3 region is CASSYFRDRNTEAFF. CDR3 in DNA: TGTGCCAGCAGTTACTTTAGGGACAGGAACACTGAAGCTTTCTTT. V usage is TRBV6-6 and J usage is TRBJ1-1; 7 bases are a match to TRBD1. Trimming removed 1 base from V and 1 base from J; junction bases left unmatched: 3. Per the germline V gene, CDR1 is MNHNY and CDR2 is SVGAGI (reference sequence). The CDR3 is 15 amino acids.

The chain has TRBV2 and TRBJ2-1, with 8 nucleotides matching TRBD1. CDR1 and CDR2 from the germline V gene are SNHLY and FYNNEI. V dropped 7 bases and J dropped 6; count of bases not matched to a gene: 11. The CDR3 length is 15 residues. CDR3 sequence reads: CASIIRDRIGNEQFF. The CDR3 DNA sequence: TGTGCCAGCATCATACGGGACAGGATCGGCAATGAGCAGTTCTTC.

The rearrangement links TRBV5-1 to TRBJ2-1; 14 bases agree with TRBD2. Germline CDR1 SGHRS, CDR2 YFSETQ. CDR3 length: 18 amino acids. V lost 3 bases to trimming and J lost 2 bases; unmatched junction nucleotides: 7. The CDR3 loop is CASSWTSGRLYPYNEQFF. The CDR3 DNA reads as TGCGCCAGCAGCTGGACTAGCGGGAGGCTGTACCCCTACAATGAGCAGTTCTTC.

This clone was counted between two and nine times. The chain uses TRBV4-3 and TRBJ1-1, with 8 bases that match TRBD1. Unmatched junction bases numbered 3, after V lost 1 base and J lost 2 bases. Germline values: CDR1 LGHNA, CDR2 YSLEER. The CDR3 runs to 15 residues. Written as DNA, the CDR3 is TGCGCCAGCAGCCAAGGACAGGGGTCAAACACTGAAGCTTTCTTT. Translation: CASSQGQGSNTEAFF.

The rearrangement joins TRBV6-6 to TRBJ1-2, with D hard to call. This CDR3 is 14 amino acids long. Germline V gene data show CDR1 as MNHNY and CDR2 as SVGAGI (reference sequence). V was clipped by 0 bases and J by 2 bases, with 7 bases between them. CDR3 coding DNA: TGTGCCAGCAGTTACTCGAGTCCAAACTATGGCTACACCTTC. Amino acid sequence: CASSYSSPNYGYTF.

The CDR3 coding sequence is TGTGCCAGCAGCTCCGGACTAGCGGGATGGACCGGGGAGCTGTTTTTT. It translates to CASSSGLAGWTGELFF. V is TRBV9 and J is TRBJ2-2; 12 bases line up with TRBD2. V lost 4 bases to trimming and J lost 5 bases; unmatched junction nucleotides: 6. CDR1 is SGDLS and CDR2 is YYNGEE in the germline V gene. This CDR3 has 16 residues. The full variable domain, in which reference TRBV9 and TRBJ2-2 provide the parts outside the CDR3, is DSGVTQTPKHLITATGQRVTLRCSPRSGDLSVYWYQQSLDQGLQFLIQYYNGEERAKGNILERFSAQQFPDLHSELNLSSLELGDSALYFCASSSGLAGWTGELFFGEGSRLTVL.

The V and J genes are TRBV7-9 and TRBJ2-1; possibly TRBD1 for D (7 bases). Germline CDR1 SEHNR, CDR2 FQNEAQ (reference sequence). V was shortened by 3 bases and J by 7 bases, with 13 bases between the two germline ends. This CDR3 has 14 amino acids. The CDR3 loop is CASSLEGASNEQFF. Here the CDR3 DNA reads TGTGCCAGCAGCTTGGAGGGGGCTTCGAATGAGCAGTTCTTC.

A note on this clone: A junction end diverges from the germline sequence, so it may reflect a read error. The rearrangement links TRBV7-6 to TRBJ2-7, with TRBD2 matching 7 bases. Germline V gives CDR1 SGHVS, CDR2 FNYEAQ. CDR3 size: 14 residues. CDR3 bases: TGTGCCAGCAGCCTAGCGGAGCCGGACTACGAGCAGTACTTC. Amino acids: CASSLAEPDYEQYF.

The CDR3 DNA reads TGTGCCAGCAGAAGTACAGGGTCTCGCTCCTACGAGCAGTACTTC. It translates to CASRSTGSRSYEQYF. V gene TRBV7-9 combines with J gene TRBJ2-7, with D possibly matching TRBD1 (6 bases). The CDR3 runs 15 residues. Germline V gene data show CDR1 as SEHNR and CDR2 as FQNEAQ (reference sequence). Trimming took off 6 bases at V and 0 bases at J, with 15 bases between the two ends.

V usage is TRBV5-6 and J usage is TRBJ1-4; 7 positions match TRBD1. The CDR3 is 14 residues long. Trimming took 4 bases from V and 6 from J; bases not matched to a gene: 6. CDR1 is SGHDT, CDR2 YYEEEE, per germline. CDR3 sequence: CASSVQGWDEKLFF. CDR3 sequence (DNA): TGTGCCAGCAGCGTACAGGGGTGGGATGAAAAACTGTTTTTT. The complete variable domain, with remaining parts taken from reference TRBV5-6 and TRBJ1-4, reads DAGVTQSPTHLIKTRGQQVTLRCSPKSGHDTVSWYQQALGQGPQFIFQYYEEEERQRGNFPDRFSGHQFPNYSSELNVNALLLGDSALYLCASSVQGWDEKLFFGSGTQLSVL.

The chain uses TRBV7-3 and TRBJ2-2, with D possibly matching TRBD2 (6 bases). There are 17 residues in the CDR3. V lost 5 bases and J lost 6, with 22 bases in between. The germline CDR1 and CDR2 sequences are SGHTA and FQGTGA. The CDR3 loop reads CASSAKPAGRYSGELFF. The CDR3 DNA sequence: TGTGCCAGCAGCGCCAAGCCCGCGGGACGCTACTCCGGGGAGCTGTTTTTT.

CDR3 region: CASRDSPVYEQYF. For the CDR3, the DNA is TGTGCCAGCCGGGACAGCCCTGTATACGAGCAGTACTTC. The V gene is TRBV28, the J gene TRBJ2-7; TRBD1 matches 7 bases. Germline trimming cut 8 bases from V and 4 bases from J; bases unmatched to any gene: 8. Germline V gives CDR1 MDHEN, CDR2 SYDVKM. This CDR3 has 13 amino acids.

V is TRBV11-3 and J is TRBJ2-1, with 7 bases identical to TRBD2. Germline V CDR1 and CDR2: SGHNT, YENEEA. V dropped 8 bases and J dropped 4; count of bases not matched to a gene: 14. The CDR3 consists of 16 residues. Written as DNA, the CDR3 is TGTGCCAGCCAAGGGAGTGCGGGAGAAGGATACAATGAGCAGTTCTTC. It translates to CASQGSAGEGYNEQFF.